This is a list of T cell receptor beta chains from one sample in a study of Ad26.COV2.S vaccination and SARS-CoV-2 variants. Sequencing was performed with immunoSEQ multiplex PCR; in TCRdb, only in-frame clones are kept and a portion is missing. The sample lists about 320,000 clones; roughly 84% were seen once. The input for sequencing was peripheral blood, taken in a trial of Ad26.COV2.S vaccine versus placebo. The origin of the receptors is a person between 18 and 60 years old who received the Ad26.COV2.S COVID-19 vaccine or a placebo. Both conserved end residues are trimmed from each CDR3. A D gene is named only where the DNA matches it firmly.

J gene | V gene | D gene | CDR3 protein
TRBJ2-3 | TRBV18 | - | ASSRVNSDTQY
TRBJ1-6 | TRBV30 | - | AWRLSLQPNSPLH
TRBJ2-1 | TRBV7-2 | TRBD2 | ASRLAGGGSYNEQF
TRBJ1-2 | TRBV10-1 | - | ASSLLGRPGPFNYGYT
TRBJ1-3 | TRBV2 | - | ASSRGYLSGNTIY
TRBJ1-2 | TRBV3-1/TRBV3-2 | - | ASRRDLLNYGYT
TRBJ1-2 | TRBV2 | TRBD1 | ASRGQNYGYT
TRBJ2-3 | TRBV5-8 | - | ASSLRADTQY
TRBJ1-3 | TRBV30 | TRBD1 | AWSVRTGGRNTIY
TRBJ2-2 | TRBV4-2 | - | ASSQEGARGRTGELF
TRBJ2-5 | TRBV6-2/TRBV6-3 | TRBD2 | ASSPWGSGAQETQY
TRBJ2-1 | TRBV6-2/TRBV6-3 | - | ASTPFEGGYNEQF
TRBJ2-3 | TRBV9 | TRBD1 | ASSLGDRGRDTQY
TRBJ2-2 | TRBV6-5 | - | ASGWNTGELF
TRBJ2-1 | TRBV3-1/TRBV3-2 | - | ASTSKGNEQF
TRBJ1-5 | TRBV11-2 | TRBD1 | ASSLRQGPIEPQH
TRBJ2-3 | TRBV27 | TRBD1 | ASSLDRGFRDTQY
TRBJ2-7 | TRBV18 | - | ASSPLSGNDEQY
TRBJ2-5 | TRBV5-5 | TRBD1 | ASSPEGTGGETQY
TRBJ2-5 | TRBV20-1 | TRBD2 | SASASGGLGETQY
TRBJ2-1 | TRBV7-9 | - | ASSFPGPNNEQF
TRBJ1-2 | TRBV18 | - | ASSSQQVYDGYT
TRBJ2-7 | TRBV5-4 | - | ASSLDLGGSYEQY
TRBJ1-2 | TRBV6-5 | TRBD1 | ASSTGQEFNYGYT
TRBJ2-3 | TRBV5-8 | - | ASSPTRGTQY
TRBJ2-1 | TRBV10-3 | - | AISESETVRYEQF
TRBJ2-3 | TRBV5-1 | TRBD2 | ASSPSRSGGTDTQY
TRBJ1-5 | TRBV16 | - | ASSQSGGAPWRGNQPQH